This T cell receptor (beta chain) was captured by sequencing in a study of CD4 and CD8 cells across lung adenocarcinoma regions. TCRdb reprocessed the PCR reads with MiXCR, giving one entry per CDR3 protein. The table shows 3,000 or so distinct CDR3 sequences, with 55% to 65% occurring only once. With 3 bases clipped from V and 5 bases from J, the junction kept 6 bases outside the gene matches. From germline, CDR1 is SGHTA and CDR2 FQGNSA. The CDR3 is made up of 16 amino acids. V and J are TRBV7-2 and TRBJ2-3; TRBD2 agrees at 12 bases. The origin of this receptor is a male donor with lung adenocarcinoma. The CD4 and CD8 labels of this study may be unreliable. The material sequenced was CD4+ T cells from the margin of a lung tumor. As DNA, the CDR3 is TGTGCCAGCAGCTTTTCTAGCGGGGGGGCTGGAGATACGCAGTATTTT. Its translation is CASSFSSGGAGDTQYF. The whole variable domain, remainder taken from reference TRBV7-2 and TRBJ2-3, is GAGVSQSPSNKVTEKGKDVELRCDPISGHTALYWYRQSLGQGLEFLIYFQGNSAPDKSGLPSDRFSAERTGGSVSTLTIQRTQQEDSAVYLCASSFSSGGAGDTQYFGPGTRLTVL.